The 8 T cell receptor beta chains presented below share a single source sample, sequenced in a study of blood T cell repertoires in COVID-19. Libraries were prepared by immunoSEQ multiplex PCR; TCRdb keeps only in-frame clonotypes and omits some of them. The table records 400,000 to 500,000 clones, around 89% of them present only once. The sample consisted of PBMCs or T cells enriched from blood (not recorded which). The receptors were sampled from a woman in her thirties or forties who had recovered from COVID-19.

The chain carries TRBV19 and TRBJ1-5, with TRBD1 identical over 8 bases. J lost 3 bases, V lost 3 bases, and 13 bases had no gene match. This CDR3 is built from 18 residues. Per germline, CDR1 LNHDA and CDR2 SQIVND (reference sequence). The CDR3 region is CASSIRQGAFNLNQPQHF. Here the CDR3 DNA reads TGTGCCAGTAGTATTAGGCAGGGGGCGTTCAATCTCAATCAGCCCCAGCATTTT.

The chain carries TRBV5-1 and TRBJ2-1; D possibly corresponds to TRBD1 (7 bases). This CDR3 has 15 residues. V was clipped by 4 bases and J by 2 bases, with 13 bases between them. In germline, CDR1 is SGHRS, CDR2 YFSETQ. The DNA for the CDR3 is TGCGCCAGCAGCGAGGGCGGGACAGCCTACAATGAGCAGTTCTTC. It specifies CASSEGGTAYNEQFF.

The chain uses TRBV13 and TRBJ1-2; 11 nucleotides match TRBD1. Trimming removed 2 bases from V and 7 bases from J; junction bases left unmatched: 6. This CDR3 has 15 amino acids. CDR1 PRHDT and CDR2 FYEKMQ come from the germline V gene (reference sequence). CDR3 sequence: CASSLLGQGEVGYTF. CDR3 bases: TGTGCCAGCAGCTTACTGGGACAGGGGGAGGTTGGCTACACCTTC.

Only one count was recorded for this clone. This chain uses TRBV21-1 with TRBJ2-7; the table assigns TRBD2, which was not confirmed against the DNA. TRBV21-1 constitutes a pseudogene. The CDR3 totals 17 residues. The chain's CDR3 is CASSKAPREGPDYEQYF. For the CDR3, the DNA is TGTGCCAGCAGCAAAGCGCCGAGGGAGGGCCCGGACTACGAGCAGTACTTC.

The genes are TRBV7-2 and TRBJ1-1; D possibly corresponds to TRBD1 (6 bases). Germline CDR1 SGHTA, CDR2 FQGNSA. The ends were cut back, 1 base at V and 1 base at J, with 10 bases in the middle. This CDR3 is built from 15 residues. CDR3 DNA sequence: TGTGCCAGCAGCTTAGAGAAGACAGGGAACACTGAAGCTTTCTTT. Protein: CASSLEKTGNTEAFF. The variable domain in full, with the rest retrieved from reference TRBV7-2 and TRBJ1-1, is GAGVSQSPSNKVTEKGKDVELRCDPISGHTALYWYRQSLGQGLEFLIYFQGNSAPDKSGLPSDRFSAERTGGSVSTLTIQRTQQEDSAVYLCASSLEKTGNTEAFFGQGTRLTVV.

The J gene is TRBJ2-3, the V gene TRBV5-8, with D possibly TRBD2 on 5 matching bases. V was shortened by 0 bases and J by 1 base, with 9 bases between the two germline ends. Germline V gene lookup returns CDR1 SGHTS and CDR2 YDEGEE. CDR3 length: 15 residues. CDR3 in amino acids: CASSLDVGGTDTQYF. CDR3 nucleotides: TGTGCCAGCAGCTTGGATGTGGGAGGCACAGATACGCAGTATTTT.

The rearrangement joins TRBV11-3 to TRBJ1-1, with a weak D call TRBD1 (6 bases). CDR1 is SGHNT and CDR2 is YENEEA in the germline V gene. The V end was cut by 1 base, the J end by 1 base, with 16 bases between. This CDR3 has 17 amino acids. The CDR3 here is CASSLVLQGRGNTEAFF. DNA for the CDR3: TGTGCCAGCAGCTTAGTATTACAGGGAAGAGGGAACACTGAAGCTTTCTTT.

The chain couples TRBV7-9 to TRBJ1-1, with D uncertain. The V end lost 5 bases, the J end lost 2 bases, and 9 bases lay between the germline ends. The CDR3 runs 13 residues. CDR1 SEHNR and CDR2 FQNEAQ come from the germline V gene (reference sequence). The CDR3 region has the DNA TGTGCCAGCAGCGCCCTGGCTAACACTGAAGCTTTCTTT. Its translation is CASSALANTEAFF.